These 3 T cell receptor beta chains were sequenced from one sample in a study of cytomegalovirus exposure and HLA in healthy donors. The PCR contained 60 Vbeta and 13 Jbeta primers. TCRdb keeps only in-frame clones here, not all; method: immunoSEQ multiplex PCR. The table includes roughly 140,000 clones, 75% to 85% detected once. The sequenced sample consisted of PBMCs. These TCRs come from a human donor in good health.

The chain uses TRBV10-2 and TRBJ2-7; D not resolved. The CDR3 covers 11 residues. Per germline, CDR1 WSHSY and CDR2 SAAADI. With 6 bases removed from V and 4 bases from J, the gap between germline ends came to 7 bases. CDR3 coding DNA: TGCGCCAGCAGCGAAACATACGAGCAGTACTTC. Protein product: CASSETYEQYF.

The V call is TRBV5-1, the J call TRBJ2-5; 12 nucleotides line up with TRBD2. The CDR3 is 16 amino acids. The germline V gene has CDR1 SGHRS and CDR2 YFSETQ. With V trimmed by 4 bases and J by 5 bases, 9 bases remained unmatched. The CDR3 here is CASSSRLAGGSETQYF. The DNA of the CDR3 is TGCGCCAGCAGCAGCCGCCTAGCGGGGGGGTCGGAGACCCAGTACTTC.

The count of this clone is one. V is TRBV7-8 and J is TRBJ2-7; D perhaps matches TRBD1 (5 bases). Deletions cut 5 bases from V and 2 bases from J, with 16 bases between. Germline CDR1 reads SGHVS; CDR2 reads FQNEAQ. This CDR3 comprises 15 residues. The CDR3: CASSPRTGQPYEQYF. The DNA of the CDR3 is TGTGCCAGCAGCCCGAGAACAGGACAACCCTACGAGCAGTACTTC.